The source of this T cell receptor (beta chain) is a study of OX40 agonist ivuxolimab in advanced cancers. Study-level findings and limits: Certain nonresponders additionally had low normalized T-cell clonal expansion.

The CDR3 is 19 residues long. Concerning this clone: Its antigen is currently unknown.

Sequencing was performed with immunoSEQ multiplex PCR; in TCRdb, only in-frame clones are kept and a portion is missing. In the table there are about 25,000 clones, approximately 86% of which are singletons. V is TRBV12-1 and J is TRBJ2-1; TRBD2 is taken as the D call from the table, unchecked against the DNA. TRBV12-1 is classified as a pseudogene. The clonotype comes from an adult with an advanced solid tumor such as melanoma, head and neck, liver or kidney cancer. The sequenced sample was CD4+ or CD8+ T cells sorted from blood, obtained in a trial of the OX40 agonist ivuxolimab. DNA for the CDR3: TGTGCCAGCAGCTTTGAAGCCCATAGCGGGAGGGCCCGTAGGAATGAGCAGTTCTTC. This codes for CASSFEAHSGRARRNEQFF.